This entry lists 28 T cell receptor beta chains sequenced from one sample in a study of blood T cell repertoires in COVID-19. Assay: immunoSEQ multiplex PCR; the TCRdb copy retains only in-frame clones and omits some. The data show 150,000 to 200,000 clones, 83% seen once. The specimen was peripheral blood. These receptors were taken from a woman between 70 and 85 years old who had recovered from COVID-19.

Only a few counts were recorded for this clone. CDR3 DNA: TGTGCCAGCAGCTTAGCGGGGGGTTCGGAGACCCAGTACTTC. This translates into CASSLAGGSETQYF. The chain employs TRBV7-9 and TRBJ2-5; TRBD2 might be the D (6 bases). The CDR3 length is 14 residues. Trimming cost V 0 bases and J 5 bases, with 10 bases left between them. The germline V gene has CDR1 SEHNR and CDR2 FQNEAQ (reference sequence). The full variable domain, rest sourced from reference TRBV7-9 and TRBJ2-5, is DTGVSQNPRHKITKRGQNVTFRCDPISEHNRLYWYRQTLGQGPEFLTYFQNEAQLEKSRLLSDRFSAERPKGSFSTLEIQRTEQGDSAMYLCASSLAGGSETQYFGPGTRLLVL.

CDR3 loop: CAISESGRGRNEKLFF. The DNA for the CDR3 is TGTGCCATCAGTGAGTCTGGCAGGGGGCGTAATGAAAAACTGTTTTTT. The J gene is TRBJ1-4, the V gene TRBV10-3; 8 bases are a match to TRBD1. Trimming cost V 0 bases and J 4 bases; bases outside gene matches: 4. The germline V gene has CDR1 ENHRY and CDR2 SYGVKD. The CDR3 loop spans 16 amino acids.

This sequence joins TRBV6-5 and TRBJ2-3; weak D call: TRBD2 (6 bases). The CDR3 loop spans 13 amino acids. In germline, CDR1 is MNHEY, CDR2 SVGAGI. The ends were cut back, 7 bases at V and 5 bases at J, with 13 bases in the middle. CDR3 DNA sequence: TGTGCCAGCATCCCGCCGGGGGTAGATACGCAGTATTTT. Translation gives CASIPPGVDTQYF.

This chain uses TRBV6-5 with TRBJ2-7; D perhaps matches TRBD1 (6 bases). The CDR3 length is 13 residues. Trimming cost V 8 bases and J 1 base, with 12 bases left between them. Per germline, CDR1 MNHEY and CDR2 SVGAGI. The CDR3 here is CASSWGPSYEQYF. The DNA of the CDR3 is TGTGCCAGCTCCTGGGGGCCTTCCTACGAGCAGTACTTC.

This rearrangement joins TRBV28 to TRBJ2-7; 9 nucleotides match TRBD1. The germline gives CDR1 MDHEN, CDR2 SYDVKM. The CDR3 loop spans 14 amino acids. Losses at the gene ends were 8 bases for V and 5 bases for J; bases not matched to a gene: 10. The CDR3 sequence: CASGLDRGGNEQYF. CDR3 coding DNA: TGTGCCAGCGGACTGGACAGGGGAGGGAACGAGCAGTACTTC.

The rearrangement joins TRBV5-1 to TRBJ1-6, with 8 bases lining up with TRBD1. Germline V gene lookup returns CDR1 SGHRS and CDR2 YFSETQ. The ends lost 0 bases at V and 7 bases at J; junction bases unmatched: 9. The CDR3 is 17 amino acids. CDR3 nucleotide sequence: TGCGCCAGCAGCTTGGGGCCCCCCGGACAGGGAAATTCACCCCTCCACTTT. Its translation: CASSLGPPGQGNSPLHF.

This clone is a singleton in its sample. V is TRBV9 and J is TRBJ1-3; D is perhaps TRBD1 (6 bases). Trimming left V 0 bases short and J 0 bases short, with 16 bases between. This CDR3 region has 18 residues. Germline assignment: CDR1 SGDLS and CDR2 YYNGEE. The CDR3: CASSVGAGARNSGNTIYF. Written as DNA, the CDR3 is TGTGCCAGCAGCGTAGGGGCAGGGGCCCGCAACTCTGGAAACACCATATATTTT.

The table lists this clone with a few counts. The CDR3 region has the DNA TGTGCCAGCAGCCGTAGACACCTCGAAGCTTTCTTT. Amino acid sequence: CASSRRHLEAFF. The rearrangement links TRBV7-2 to TRBJ1-1; D gene uncertain. The length of the CDR3 is 12 residues. The germline V and J ends were trimmed by 5 bases and 8 bases, with 12 bases remaining between them. Germline-derived CDR1 and CDR2 are SGHTA and FQGNSA.

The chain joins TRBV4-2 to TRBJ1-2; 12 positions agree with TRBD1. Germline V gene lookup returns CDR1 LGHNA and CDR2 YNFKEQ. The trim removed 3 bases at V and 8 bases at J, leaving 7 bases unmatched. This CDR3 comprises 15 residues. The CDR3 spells CASSHLGQGAGGYTF. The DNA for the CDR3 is TGTGCCAGCAGCCACCTGGGACAGGGGGCGGGAGGCTACACCTTC.

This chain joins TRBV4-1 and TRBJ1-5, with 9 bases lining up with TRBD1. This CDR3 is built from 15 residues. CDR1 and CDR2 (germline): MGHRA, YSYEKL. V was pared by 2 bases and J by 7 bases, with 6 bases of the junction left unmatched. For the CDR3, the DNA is TGCGCCAGCAGCCAACCTGACAGGGGGGAACAGCCCCAGCATTTT. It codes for CASSQPDRGEQPQHF.

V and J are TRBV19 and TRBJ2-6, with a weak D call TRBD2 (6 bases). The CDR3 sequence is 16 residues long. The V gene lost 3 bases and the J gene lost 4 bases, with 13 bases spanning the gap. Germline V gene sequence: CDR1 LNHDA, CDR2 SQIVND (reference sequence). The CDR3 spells CASSMGGTEGANVLTF. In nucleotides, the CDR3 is TGTGCCAGTAGTATGGGCGGGACTGAGGGGGCCAACGTCCTGACTTTC.

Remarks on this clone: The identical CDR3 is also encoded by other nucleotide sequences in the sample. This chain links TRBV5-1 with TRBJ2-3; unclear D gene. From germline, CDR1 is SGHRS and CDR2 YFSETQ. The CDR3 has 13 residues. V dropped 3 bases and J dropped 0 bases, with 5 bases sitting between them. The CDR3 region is CASSSTSTDTQYF. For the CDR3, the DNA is TGCGCCAGCAGCTCAACTAGCACAGATACGCAGTATTTT.

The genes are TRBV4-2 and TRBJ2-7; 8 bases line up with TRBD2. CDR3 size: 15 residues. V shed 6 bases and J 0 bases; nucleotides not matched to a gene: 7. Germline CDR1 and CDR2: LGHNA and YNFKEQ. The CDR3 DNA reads TGTGCCAGCAGACGGGGGGGGGAGCCCTCCTACGAGCAGTACTTC. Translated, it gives CASRRGGEPSYEQYF.

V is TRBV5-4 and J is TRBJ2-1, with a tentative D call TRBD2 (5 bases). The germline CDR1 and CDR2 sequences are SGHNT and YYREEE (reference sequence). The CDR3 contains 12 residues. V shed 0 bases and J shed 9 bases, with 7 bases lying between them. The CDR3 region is CASSLGAGEQFF. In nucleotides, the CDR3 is TGTGCCAGCAGCTTGGGGGCGGGTGAGCAGTTCTTC.

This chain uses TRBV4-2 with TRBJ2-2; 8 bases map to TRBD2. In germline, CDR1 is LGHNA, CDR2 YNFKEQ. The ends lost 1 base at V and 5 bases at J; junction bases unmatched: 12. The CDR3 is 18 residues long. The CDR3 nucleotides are TGTGCCAGCAGCCAAGGGGCCCCCGGGACTAGTTGGACCGGGGAGCTGTTTTTT. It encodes CASSQGAPGTSWTGELFF.

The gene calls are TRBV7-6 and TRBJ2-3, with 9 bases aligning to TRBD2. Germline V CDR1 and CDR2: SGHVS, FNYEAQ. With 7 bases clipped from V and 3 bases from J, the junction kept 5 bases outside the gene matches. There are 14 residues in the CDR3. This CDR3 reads CASTGGGATDTQYF. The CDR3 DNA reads TGTGCCAGCACCGGCGGGGGGGCAACAGATACGCAGTATTTT.

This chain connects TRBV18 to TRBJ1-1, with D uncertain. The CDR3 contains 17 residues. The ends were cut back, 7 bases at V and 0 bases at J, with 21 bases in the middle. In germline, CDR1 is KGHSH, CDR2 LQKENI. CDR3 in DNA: TGTGCCAGCTGCCGGGAGCAATTAGACGCTATGAACACTGAAGCTTTCTTT. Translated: CASCREQLDAMNTEAFF.

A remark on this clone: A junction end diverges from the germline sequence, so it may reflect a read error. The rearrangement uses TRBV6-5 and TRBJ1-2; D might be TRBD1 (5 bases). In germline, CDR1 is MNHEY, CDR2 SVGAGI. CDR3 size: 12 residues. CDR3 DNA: TGTGCCAGCAGTTACTCGGGGACTCCCCCCGTCTTC. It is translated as CASSYSGTPPVF.

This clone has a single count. This CDR3 is CASSEQGVGYNEQFF. CDR3 sequence (DNA): TGTGCCAGCAGTGAACAGGGGGTGGGGTACAATGAGCAGTTCTTC. J is TRBJ2-1 and V is TRBV2, with TRBD1 matching over 7 bases. Losses at the gene ends were 2 bases for V and 4 bases for J; bases not matched to a gene: 5. Per germline, CDR1 SNHLY and CDR2 FYNNEI. The CDR3 covers 15 residues.

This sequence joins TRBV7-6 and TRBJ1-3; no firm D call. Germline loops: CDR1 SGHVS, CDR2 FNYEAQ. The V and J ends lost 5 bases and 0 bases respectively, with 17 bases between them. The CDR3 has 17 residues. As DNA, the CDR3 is TGTGCCAGCAGCCCAGGCCTCGGCCGATACTCTGGAAACACCATATATTTT. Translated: CASSPGLGRYSGNTIYF.

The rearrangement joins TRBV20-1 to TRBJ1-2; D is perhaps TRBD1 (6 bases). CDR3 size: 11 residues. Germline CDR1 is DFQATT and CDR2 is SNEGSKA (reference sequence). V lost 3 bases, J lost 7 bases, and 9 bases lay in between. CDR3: CSARGAGGYTF. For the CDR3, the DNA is TGCAGTGCTAGGGGGGCCGGTGGCTACACCTTC.

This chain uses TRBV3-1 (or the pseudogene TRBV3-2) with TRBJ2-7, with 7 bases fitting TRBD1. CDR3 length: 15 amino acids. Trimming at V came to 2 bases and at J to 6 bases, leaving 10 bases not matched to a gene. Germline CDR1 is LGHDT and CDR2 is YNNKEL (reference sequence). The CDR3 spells CASSQWPTGTPEQYF. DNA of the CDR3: TGTGCCAGCAGCCAATGGCCGACAGGGACCCCCGAGCAGTACTTC.

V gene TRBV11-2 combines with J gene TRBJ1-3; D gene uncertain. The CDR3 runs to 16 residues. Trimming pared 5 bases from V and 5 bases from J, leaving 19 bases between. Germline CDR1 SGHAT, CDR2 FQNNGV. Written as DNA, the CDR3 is TGTGCCAGCAGCGTCGGCGGCCAGCCCCCACGAAACACCATATATTTT. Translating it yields CASSVGGQPPRNTIYF.

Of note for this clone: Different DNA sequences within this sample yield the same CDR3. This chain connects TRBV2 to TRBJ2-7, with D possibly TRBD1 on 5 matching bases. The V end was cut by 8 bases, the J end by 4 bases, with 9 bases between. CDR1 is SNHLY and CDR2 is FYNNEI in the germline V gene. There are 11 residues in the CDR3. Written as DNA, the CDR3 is TGTGCCAGCGGCCAGGGTTACGAGCAGTACTTC. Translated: CASGQGYEQYF.

The CDR3 coding sequence is TGTGCCAGCAGCTGGCTGTACGAGCAGTACTTC. This gives the protein CASSWLYEQYF. The chain joins TRBV3-1 (or the pseudogene TRBV3-2) to TRBJ2-7; D uncertain. CDR3 length equals 11 residues. Germline V lookup: CDR1 LGHDT, CDR2 YNNKEL (reference sequence). Deletions cut 5 bases from V and 4 bases from J, with 6 bases between.

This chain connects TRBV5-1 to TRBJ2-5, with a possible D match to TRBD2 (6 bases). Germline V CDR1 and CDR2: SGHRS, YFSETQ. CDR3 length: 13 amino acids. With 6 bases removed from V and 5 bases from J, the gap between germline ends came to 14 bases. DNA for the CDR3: TGCGCCAGCACCCCCGGGAGTGGGGAGACCCAGTACTTC. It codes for CASTPGSGETQYF.

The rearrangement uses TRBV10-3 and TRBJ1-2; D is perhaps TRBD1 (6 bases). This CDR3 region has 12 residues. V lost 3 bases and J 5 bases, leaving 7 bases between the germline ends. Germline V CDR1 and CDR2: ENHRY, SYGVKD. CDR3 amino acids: CAISEGQYGYTF. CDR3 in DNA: TGTGCCATCAGTGAAGGACAGTATGGCTACACCTTC.

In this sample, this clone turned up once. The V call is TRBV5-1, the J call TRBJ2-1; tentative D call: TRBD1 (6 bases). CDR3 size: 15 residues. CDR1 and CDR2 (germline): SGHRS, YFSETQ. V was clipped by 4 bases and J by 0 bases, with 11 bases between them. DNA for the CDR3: TGCGCCAGCAGCCCAACAGGGAGCTCCTACAATGAGCAGTTCTTC. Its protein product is CASSPTGSSYNEQFF.